Described below is a single T cell receptor beta chain sequence and its context. The antigen is unknown. The protocol was immunoSEQ multiplex PCR, while the TCRdb copy is restricted to in-frame clones and leaves out a portion. The sample shows 45,000 to 60,000 clones, 70% of them seen only once. The data derive from a study of T cell clones after liver transplantation. The overall study: Draws occurred before transplant, before withdrawal, and after complete or failed withdrawal.

CD3+CD4+ and CD3+CD8+ cells were FACS-sorted from thawed unstimulated PBMCs. Study-level points and caveats: Conclusions were preliminary, with small, heterogeneous patient groups.

This sequence was found in a human patient who received a liver transplant. Some T cells may have originated in the graft donor. The sequenced sample was CD4+ T cells from blood, obtained at the approximately 16-month timepoint.

CDR3 amino acids: CASSEEGFSVEAFF. The CDR3, as DNA: TGTGCCAGCAGTGAAGAAGGGTTCTCCGTTGAAGCTTTCTTT. The chain carries TRBV2 and TRBJ1-1; D remains ambiguous. CDR3 size: 14 residues. The germline V and J ends were trimmed by 1 base and 7 bases, with 13 bases remaining between them. Germline CDR1 is SNHLY and CDR2 is FYNNEI.